In its sample, the clone carrying this T cell receptor (beta chain) was seen a few times. The trim removed 5 bases at V and 7 bases at J, leaving 3 bases unmatched. The CDR3 has 13 residues. Germline CDR1 is SNHLY and CDR2 is FYNNEI. These data are taken from a study of blood T cell repertoires in COVID-19. Study as a whole: The origin of the acute and convalescent COVID-19 samples was the United States, Italy and Spain. The analysed material was cDNA or gDNA that came from T cells, B-cell-depleted T cells, or PBMCs.

Original processing notes: It was from reference gene primer amplification that nucleated cell counts were estimated. Assay: immunoSEQ multiplex PCR; the TCRdb copy retains only in-frame clones and omits some. V, J and clone size are taken as reported in that table, and D and trimming were inferred from the DNA itself. The sample holds some 200,000 clones, over 75% seen once. The receptor's source is a middle-aged man with active or convalescent COVID-19. The chain couples TRBV2 to TRBJ1-5; 9 positions agree with TRBD1. The source material was peripheral blood. DNA for the CDR3: TGTGCCAGCAGTCAGGACAGGGGCCAGCCCCAGCATTTT. Translation: CASSQDRGQPQHF.